The 9 T cell receptor beta chains below all came from one sample that was sequenced in a study of blood T cell repertoires in COVID-19. Assay used: immunoSEQ multiplex PCR; TCRdb lists only in-frame clones, some missing. The data contain around 70,000 clones, over 80% of them singletons. Sequences were obtained from peripheral blood. Receptor source: a woman aged 55-70 years with acute or convalescent COVID-19.

V is TRBV19 and J is TRBJ2-7; 8 nucleotides agree with TRBD1. The germline gives CDR1 LNHDA, CDR2 SQIVND (reference sequence). Unmatched junction bases numbered 15, after V lost 10 bases and J lost 4 bases. The CDR3 totals 15 residues. The CDR3 sequence: CATQRAGTGPYEQYF. CDR3 coding DNA: TGTGCCACCCAAAGGGCCGGGACAGGTCCTTACGAGCAGTACTTC.

The chain carries TRBV5-6 and TRBJ1-3, with D unresolved. This CDR3 has 18 amino acids. The germline V gene has CDR1 SGHDT and CDR2 YYEEEE. The V and J ends lost 1 base and 0 bases respectively, with 17 bases between them. CDR3 nucleotide sequence: TGTGCCAGCAGCTTGAAAGGCCGAAGTCGACTCTCTGGAAACACCATATATTTT. It is translated as CASSLKGRSRLSGNTIYF.

This chain joins TRBV18 and TRBJ2-3, with D possibly being TRBD1 (6 bases). This CDR3 spans 14 amino acids. The germline V gene encodes CDR1 KGHSH and CDR2 LQKENI. V gave up 6 bases and J gave up 2 bases, with 12 bases separating them. Here the CDR3 reads CASSLTGLTDTQYF. The CDR3 DNA reads as TGTGCCAGCTCGCTAACAGGGCTCACAGATACGCAGTATTTT.

The chain has TRBV28 and TRBJ1-6; 8 nucleotides align to TRBD1. Germline assignment: CDR1 MDHEN and CDR2 SYDVKM. V shed 4 bases, J shed 0 bases, and the junction held 11 bases outside the gene matches. CDR3 length: 19 residues. The CDR3 here is CASSSLGQEEASYNSPLHF. The DNA of the CDR3 is TGTGCCAGCAGTTCATTGGGACAGGAGGAAGCCTCCTATAATTCACCCCTCCACTTT.

V gene TRBV2 combines with J gene TRBJ2-7; 8 bases agree with TRBD1. J was trimmed by 6 bases and V by 6 bases; bases with no gene match: 7. The CDR3 has 13 amino acids. CDR1 is SNHLY, CDR2 FYNNEI, per germline. Written as DNA, the CDR3 is TGTGCCAGCAGGCAGGGGGCGCTTGGCGAGCAGTACTTC. Translated: CASRQGALGEQYF.

CDR3 nucleotides: TGCGCCAGCAGCTTGGCGAGCGGGTCCAATGAAAAACTGTTTTTT. This gives the protein CASSLASGSNEKLFF. The chain has TRBV5-1 and TRBJ1-4; D not resolved. There are 15 residues in the CDR3. Trimming removed 0 bases at V and 5 bases at J, with 11 bases between. Germline V gives CDR1 SGHRS, CDR2 YFSETQ.

This chain links TRBV6-1 with TRBJ2-5, with TRBD1 matching 8 bases. The germline gives CDR1 MNHNS, CDR2 SASEGT. This CDR3 region has 13 residues. The V segment lost 2 bases and the J segment 4 bases; nucleotides outside the gene matches: 0. The CDR3 DNA is TGTGCCAGCAGTGAAACAGGGGGAGAGACCCAGTACTTC. This gives the protein CASSETGGETQYF.

The genes are TRBV30 and TRBJ1-2, with 8 bases that match TRBD1. There are 15 residues in the CDR3. V trimming: 6 bases; J trimming: 2 bases; junction bases outside the gene matches: 11. CDR1 and CDR2 (germline): GTSNPN, SVGIG (reference sequence). The CDR3 DNA follows: TGTGCCTGTTTTACTAGGGACAGGAGCAACTATGGCTACACCTTC. Its translation is CACFTRDRSNYGYTF.

This clone appeared a few times. This sequence joins TRBV20-1 and TRBJ1-5; D might be TRBD1 (6 bases). Trimming cost V 3 bases and J 6 bases, with 12 bases left between them. The germline gives CDR1 DFQATT, CDR2 SNEGSKA (reference sequence). The CDR3 consists of 13 residues. This CDR3 is CSASTGPGQPQHF. CDR3 sequence (DNA): TGCAGTGCTAGTACAGGGCCAGGTCAGCCCCAGCATTTT.